These 13 T cell receptor beta chains originate from one sample sequenced in a study of shared clonotypes between healthy human individuals. Sequencing used immunoSEQ multiplex PCR; TCRdb keeps in-frame clones, though not all of them. The table includes around 1.6 million clones, under 99% detected once. The sample comprised naive CD4+ T cells sorted from blood. As to subset: CD45RA+ positively selected. Receptor source: a man younger than 40 in good health.

The chain uses TRBV5-6 and TRBJ2-7, with TRBD1 matching over 8 bases. Germline CDR1 and CDR2: SGHDT and YYEEEE. The CDR3 totals 15 residues. Unmatched junction bases numbered 9, after V lost 1 base and J lost 6 bases. The CDR3 protein is CASSLRTTGDVEQYF. The CDR3 DNA reads TGTGCCAGCAGCTTGCGGACGACAGGGGATGTCGAGCAGTACTTC.

The chain carries TRBV5-8 and TRBJ2-2; 9 bases map to TRBD2. Germline loops: CDR1 SGHTS, CDR2 YDEGEE. V was clipped by 2 bases and J by 4 bases; unmatched bases: 6. The CDR3 runs to 16 residues. The CDR3 region has the DNA TGTGCCAGCAGCTTTTATCGTAGCGGGAGCACCGGGGAGCTGTTTTTT. Encoded protein: CASSFYRSGSTGELFF.

This clone was recorded once. This chain joins TRBV18 and TRBJ2-2; TRBD2 aligns across 8 bases. J was trimmed by 2 bases and V by 4 bases; bases with no gene match: 21. This CDR3 region has 21 residues. The germline gives CDR1 KGHSH, CDR2 LQKENI. The CDR3 loop reads CASSLIPAGGRRQSNTGELFF. CDR3 DNA sequence: TGTGCCAGCTCACTCATCCCGGCGGGGGGCCGTAGGCAAAGCAACACCGGGGAGCTGTTTTTT.

The chain uses TRBV28 and TRBJ1-2; the D gene is possibly TRBD1 (5 bases). CDR3 length equals 15 residues. The V and J ends lost 5 bases and 2 bases respectively, with 15 bases between them. CDR1 MDHEN and CDR2 SYDVKM come from the germline V gene. CDR3 residues: CASSQPGRLNYGYTF. CDR3 nucleotides: TGTGCCAGCAGTCAACCGGGACGGTTAAACTATGGCTACACCTTC.

Note on this clone: Other DNA sequences in this sample translate to the same CDR3. This chain links TRBV7-2 with TRBJ1-5; D is ambiguous. There are 13 residues in the CDR3. Germline V CDR1 and CDR2: SGHTA, FQGNSA. V lost 1 base and J 4 bases, leaving 5 bases between the germline ends. CDR3 in DNA: TGTGCCAGCAGCTTAGAAAGGAATCAGCCCCAGCATTTT. Protein product: CASSLERNQPQHF.

The chain links TRBV18 to TRBJ2-3; D may correspond to TRBD1 or TRBD2 (5 bases each). Trimming left V 2 bases short and J 1 base short, with 19 bases between. This CDR3 comprises 18 residues. The germline V gene encodes CDR1 KGHSH and CDR2 LQKENI. The CDR3 DNA is TGTGCCAGCTCACCAATTAAGGGGACCTCTGTACGCACAGATACGCAGTATTTT. Its translation is CASSPIKGTSVRTDTQYF.

The chain joins TRBV29-1 to TRBJ2-5; 7 bases align to TRBD1. CDR1 and CDR2 from the germline V gene are SQVTM and ANQGSEA. Trimming took 7 bases from V and 4 from J; bases not matched to a gene: 9. This CDR3 is 13 amino acids long. This CDR3 is CSAGRGSGETQYF. The CDR3, as DNA: TGCAGCGCCGGCAGGGGGTCGGGAGAGACCCAGTACTTC.

The J gene is TRBJ1-2, the V gene TRBV29-1; D not certain. Germline assignment: CDR1 SQVTM and CDR2 ANQGSEA. The CDR3 sequence is 11 residues long. The V end was cut by 5 bases, the J end by 8 bases, with 12 bases between. The CDR3 spells CSVNYGRGYTF. DNA for the CDR3: TGCAGCGTTAACTACGGGCGGGGCTACACCTTC.

This clone was seen a single time. V gene TRBV9 combines with J gene TRBJ1-2; tentative D call: TRBD1 (6 bases). The CDR3 extends over 13 amino acids. The germline V gene encodes CDR1 SGDLS and CDR2 YYNGEE. V dropped 3 bases and J dropped 4 bases, with 10 bases sitting between them. As DNA, the CDR3 is TGTGCCAGCAGCGCGCGAGGGGGCTATGGCTACACCTTC. Translated: CASSARGGYGYTF.

V and J are TRBV4-3 and TRBJ2-4; 7 positions agree with TRBD1. CDR3 size: 17 residues. In germline, CDR1 is LGHNA, CDR2 YSLEER. The V gene end was trimmed by 2 bases and the J gene end by 0 bases; junction bases not matched to a gene: 7. The CDR3 DNA sequence: TGCGCCAGCAGCCAACACACAGGGGTACTAGCCAAAAACATTCAGTACTTC. This translates into CASSQHTGVLAKNIQYF.

The chain joins TRBV5-4 to TRBJ2-3; the match to TRBD2 covers 7 bases. CDR1 and CDR2 (germline): SGHNT, YYREEE (reference sequence). V trimming: 4 bases; J trimming: 0 bases; junction bases outside the gene matches: 5. The CDR3 consists of 15 residues. CDR3 bases: TGTGCCAGCAGCGGACATAGCGGGAGCACAGATACGCAGTATTTT. Its protein is CASSGHSGSTDTQYF.

V is TRBV5-1 and J is TRBJ2-3; possibly TRBD1 for D (5 bases). V was shortened by 1 base and J by 5 bases, with 11 bases between the two germline ends. Germline CDR1 reads SGHRS; CDR2 reads YFSETQ. The CDR3 has 14 residues. Here the CDR3 DNA reads TGCGCCAGCAGCTTGCAGGGTACAAGAGATACGCAGTATTTT. Its protein product is CASSLQGTRDTQYF. Filled out from reference TRBV5-1 and TRBJ2-3, the complete variable domain reads KAGVTQTPRYLIKTRGQQVTLSCSPISGHRSVSWYQQTPGQGLQFLFEYFSETQRNKGNFPGRFSGRQFSNSRSEMNVSTLELGDSALYLCASSLQGTRDTQYFGPGTRLTVL.

Details on this clone: Other DNA sequences in this sample translate to the same CDR3. The chain uses TRBV19 and TRBJ2-1; D ambiguous. CDR3 length: 14 amino acids. V lost 3 bases and J lost 0, with 6 bases in between. CDR1 is LNHDA and CDR2 is SQIVND in the germline V gene (reference sequence). CDR3 region: CASSIPSSYNEQFF. The CDR3 DNA sequence: TGTGCCAGTAGTATCCCTAGCTCCTACAATGAGCAGTTCTTC.